This TCR beta chain was obtained from a study of CD8+ T cells in alopecia areata. Study context: Treated individuals took tofacitinib by mouth, 5 to 10 mg twice daily. Findings of the study overall: Scalp clonality, together with expanded CD8+ clones among the top 100, fell significantly with tofacitinib. Sequences from scalp samples also cover resident alphabeta T cells of normal skin.

About this clone itself: No antigen is known for it.

CDR1 is SGHRS and CDR2 is YFSETQ in the germline V gene. CDR3 length: 13 amino acids. Trimming took off 0 bases at V and 5 bases at J, with 8 bases between the two ends. Treatment here: oral pan-JAK inhibitor, 5-10 mg twice daily. cDNA prepared by RNA extraction and subsequent reverse transcription served as the template for sequencing. This table comes from immunoSEQ multiplex PCR, and its TCRdb copy is limited to in-frame clones, with some not included. The repertoire holds 250,000 to 350,000 clones, with around three fifths as singletons. Sequenced here: CD4+ T cells sorted from blood, sampled at week 52, from a patient treated with tofacitinib. This rearrangement joins TRBV5-1 to TRBJ2-5; no definite D call. The TCR comes from a human donor with alopecia areata. For the CDR3, the DNA is TGCGCCAGCAGCTTGGGTCAGAGGGAGACCCAGTACTTC. It codes for CASSLGQRETQYF.